These 3 T cell receptor beta chains originate from one sample sequenced in a study of radiation and T cells in renal cell carcinoma. Clones were sequenced by immunoSEQ multiplex PCR, and TCRdb holds only the in-frame ones, with some missing. The top ten hold under 10% of the sample, which has tens of thousands of clones, just under 85% seen once. Time point here: blood 4 weeks post-SBRT, at nephrectomy. Noted treatment: 15 Gy SBRT to primary tumor, nephrectomy 4 weeks later. This specimen was blood, taken from a patient whose treatment included radiotherapy and nephrectomy. These receptors originate from a man in his forties or fifties with renal cell carcinoma.

The V call is TRBV2, the J call TRBJ2-7; D is uncertain. This CDR3 region has 14 residues. Trimming removed 3 bases at V and 3 bases at J, with 12 bases between. Germline V gives CDR1 SNHLY, CDR2 FYNNEI. The CDR3 bases are TGTGCCAGCAGTGACCCTCGATGGAACTACGAGCAGTACTTC. Amino acids: CASSDPRWNYEQYF. Using reference TRBV2 and TRBJ2-7 for the parts outside the CDR3, the full variable domain is EPEVTQTPSHQVTQMGQEVILRCVPISNHLYFYWYRQILGQKVEFLVSFYNNEISEKSEIFDDQFSVERPDGSNFTLKIRSTKLEDSAMYFCASSDPRWNYEQYFGPGTRLTVT.

This clone appeared a few times. J is TRBJ1-4 and V is TRBV19; 9 bases match TRBD1. CDR3 length: 14 amino acids. J gave up 7 bases and V 10 bases, and 10 bases lay outside the gene matches. Per germline, CDR1 LNHDA and CDR2 SQIVND (reference sequence). The CDR3 DNA is TGTGCCACAAGGAACAGGGGGCGAGGTGAAAAACTGTTTTTT. Translation: CATRNRGRGEKLFF.

This sequence joins TRBV7-9 and TRBJ2-3; a weak D match, TRBD2 (6 bases). The ends were cut back, 4 bases at V and 4 bases at J, with 24 bases in the middle. Looked up from germline, CDR1 is SEHNR and CDR2 is FQNEAQ (reference sequence). The CDR3 spans 18 residues. The CDR3 DNA reads TGTGCCAGCAGCTCTGGACACACCGGGAGAACGGGACCAGATACGCAGTATTTT. Protein product: CASSSGHTGRTGPDTQYF.